These 18 T cell receptor beta chains were all obtained from the same sample, sequenced in a study of vaccination effects on CD4 cells after COVID-19 (dated by TCRdb to between 2020 and 2023). Which antigens these TCRs recognize remains unknown. Library prep was done by the immunoSEQ multiplex PCR assay. As stored in TCRdb, this immuneACCESS dataset retains in-frame rearrangements with V and J assigned. A fraction of the clones does not appear; measured against another copy, unresolved V genes explain less than half of the discrepancy, and the remainder lacks a known reason. The sample profile shows 50,000 or so clones; about four fifths of them were found once. The ten largest clones add up to just over 6% of the sample. To identify antigen-specific CD4+ T cell clonotypes by their expansion, the ViraFEST assay first stimulated PBMC with viral peptide pools and then applied TCR sequencing. After approximately 11 days of culture, CD4+ T cells were isolated with the EasySep CD4+ T cell isolation kit. None of the healthy vaccine recipients had a prior SARS-CoV-2 infection, which was confirmed by nucleocapsid antibody tests that came back negative both before and after vaccination.

The sequencing used CD4+ T cells from PBMCs cultured with HCoV-OC43 spike peptides, collected before COVID-19 vaccination. The cell subset or site label corresponds to: HCoV-OC43 spike overlapping peptide pool stimulation. Source of these receptors: a human donor who received a COVID-19 vaccine.

This clone was counted between two and nine times. The rearrangement links TRBV7-9 to TRBJ1-1; no reliable D call. Trimming took 5 bases from V and 3 from J, leaving 7 bases between them. The CDR3 covers 12 residues. The V gene's germline CDR1 is SEHNR and CDR2 FQNEAQ (reference sequence). The CDR3: CASSETDTEAFF. CDR3 nucleotide sequence: TGTGCCAGCAGCGAGACGGACACTGAAGCTTTCTTT.

The rearrangement uses TRBV7-3 and TRBJ1-1; 8 nucleotides align to TRBD1. V shed 0 bases, J shed 4 bases, and the junction held 4 bases outside the gene matches. The CDR3 runs 15 residues. CDR1 and CDR2 from the germline V gene are SGHTA and FQGTGA. In DNA, the CDR3 is TGTGCCAGCAGCTTAACCGGGGACAGGTCCACTGAAGCTTTCTTT. It codes for CASSLTGDRSTEAFF.

V gene TRBV12-5 combines with J gene TRBJ2-1, with D perhaps matching TRBD2 (6 bases). Trimming took off 0 bases at V and 0 bases at J, with 12 bases between the two ends. The CDR3 runs 17 residues. CDR1 LGHNT and CDR2 FRNRAP come from the germline V gene. The DNA for the CDR3 is TGTGCTAGTGGTTTGGTAATTTACGGGGGCTCCTACAATGAGCAGTTCTTC. Its protein product is CASGLVIYGGSYNEQFF.

The J gene is TRBJ2-7, the V gene TRBV7-8; 7 bases agree with TRBD1. The junction had 4 bases not matched to a gene; V was cut back by 7 bases and J by 1 base. Germline V lookup: CDR1 SGHVS, CDR2 FQNEAQ. This CDR3 region has 13 residues. CDR3 DNA: TGTGCCAGCACCCCGGGACAGTCCTACGAGCAGTACGTC. Its protein product is CASTPGQSYEQYV.

V is TRBV28 and J is TRBJ2-7; no clear D. The V end lost 6 bases, the J end lost 7 bases, and 10 bases lay between the germline ends. Per germline, CDR1 MDHEN and CDR2 SYDVKM. The CDR3 extends over 11 amino acids. CDR3 sequence reads: CASSQTGEQYV. Written as DNA, the CDR3 is TGTGCCAGCAGCCAAACTGGGGAGCAGTACGTC.

The CDR3 sequence: CASSLGYTLLGSTDTQYF. The CDR3 region has the DNA TGTGCCAGCAGCTTGGGGTACACCCTTCTAGGGAGCACAGATACGCAGTATTTT. V usage is TRBV5-6 and J usage is TRBJ2-3; D ambiguous. The germline CDR1 and CDR2 sequences are SGHDT and YYEEEE. The germline V and J ends were trimmed by 0 bases and 0 bases, with 17 bases remaining between them. The CDR3 sequence is 18 residues long.

This chain connects TRBV27 to TRBJ2-5; 9 nucleotides agree with TRBD2. CDR3 length: 14 residues. The germline V gene encodes CDR1 MNHEY and CDR2 SMNVEV (reference sequence). V lost 5 bases and J lost 3; bases outside the gene matches: 4. The CDR3 nucleotides are TGTGCCAGCAGTCGCGGGGGGGCGAAAGAGACCCAGTACTTC. Its translation is CASSRGGAKETQYF.

The chain is built from TRBV3-1 (or the pseudogene TRBV3-2) and TRBJ2-2; D possibly corresponds to TRBD2 (5 bases). Germline values: CDR1 LGHDT, CDR2 YNNKEL (reference sequence). V lost 4 bases, J lost 1 base, and 7 bases lay in between. The CDR3 covers 14 residues. The CDR3 DNA reads TGTGCCAGCAGCCTCCGGGGGAACACCGGGGAGCTGTTTTTT. This gives the protein CASSLRGNTGELFF.

This clone has only a few counts. The CDR3 nucleotides are TGTGCCAGTAGTGAAAGTGGGGGGGCGAGATATGGCTACACCTTC. It codes for CASSESGGARYGYTF. This chain connects TRBV19 to TRBJ1-2, with a possible D match to TRBD1 (6 bases). The V and J ends lost 5 bases and 5 bases respectively, with 18 bases between them. This CDR3 is 15 amino acids long. The germline V gene encodes CDR1 LNHDA and CDR2 SQIVND (reference sequence). The full variable domain, rest sourced from reference TRBV19 and TRBJ1-2, is DGGITQSPKYLFRKEGQNVTLSCEQNLNHDAMYWYRQDPGQGLRLIYYSQIVNDFQKGDIAEGYSVSREKKESFPLTVTSAQKNPTAFYLCASSESGGARYGYTFGSGTRLTVV.

The chain has TRBV15 and TRBJ2-5; the D is unclear. Germline V gives CDR1 LNHNV, CDR2 YYDKDF (reference sequence). The CDR3 extends over 16 amino acids. Trimming shortened V by 0 bases and J by 1 base, and 12 bases separated the two germline ends. The CDR3 loop reads CATSREGYPLQETQYF. CDR3 DNA: TGTGCCACCAGCAGAGAAGGGTACCCCCTCCAAGAGACCCAGTACTTC.

The chain employs TRBV19 and TRBJ2-5; D is unclear. V was pared by 4 bases and J by 5 bases, with 17 bases between. The V gene's germline CDR1 is LNHDA and CDR2 SQIVND (reference sequence). The CDR3 is 15 residues long. CDR3 amino acids: CASSTPYTGLETQYF. The CDR3 DNA is TGTGCCAGTAGTACGCCCTATACGGGTTTGGAGACCCAGTACTTC.

V gene TRBV28 combines with J gene TRBJ2-5; D is tentatively TRBD1 or TRBD2 (5 bases each). V lost 6 bases and J lost 1, with 15 bases in between. Per germline, CDR1 MDHEN and CDR2 SYDVKM. CDR3 length: 15 amino acids. CDR3 nucleotides: TGTGCCAGCAGGGCTACCGGGACCTCCCAAGAGACCCAGTACTTC. It translates to CASRATGTSQETQYF.

The chain is built from TRBV30 and TRBJ1-1, with a tentative D call TRBD1 (5 bases). CDR1 GTSNPN and CDR2 SVGIG come from the germline V gene (reference sequence). With 7 bases removed from V and 3 bases from J, the gap between germline ends came to 15 bases. The CDR3 has 13 residues. CDR3 in amino acids: CASSRGAHTEAFF. The CDR3 DNA reads as TGTGCCTCCTCCCGAGGGGCCCACACTGAAGCTTTCTTT.

The chain couples TRBV12-3 or TRBV12-4 to TRBJ1-6; tentatively, D is TRBD1 (5 bases). The germline V and J ends were trimmed by 5 bases and 8 bases, with 7 bases remaining between them. The length of the CDR3 is 12 residues. The CDR3 is CASSVGDSPLHF. The DNA of the CDR3 is TGTGCCAGCAGTGTAGGGGATTCACCCCTCCACTTT.

The chain uses TRBV7-8 and TRBJ1-4, with D unresolved. The CDR3 has 16 amino acids. Trimming stripped 1 base from V and 7 bases from J, with 16 bases between. Germline V lookup: CDR1 SGHVS, CDR2 FQNEAQ. The CDR3, as DNA: TGTGCCAGCAGCTTAGGCCCAGCCTACCCTACTGAAAAACTGTTTTTT. Its translation: CASSLGPAYPTEKLFF.

Only a few counts were recorded for this clone. The rearrangement links TRBV7-8 to TRBJ1-6; 7 nucleotides align to TRBD1. The CDR3 has 14 residues. The germline gives CDR1 SGHVS, CDR2 FQNEAQ. J was trimmed by 10 bases and V by 5 bases; bases with no gene match: 8. The CDR3 nucleotides are TGTGCCAGCAGCCCGACAGGGACGGGCTCACCCCTCCACTTT. Translation gives CASSPTGTGSPLHF.

This sequence joins TRBV12-3 or TRBV12-4 and TRBJ2-2; D uncertain. The CDR3 is 13 amino acids. Trimming removed 3 bases at V and 4 bases at J, with 6 bases between. The CDR3 DNA sequence: TGTGCCAGCAGTTTTGATGGCACCGGGGAGCTGTTTTTT. The encoded protein is CASSFDGTGELFF.

The chain uses TRBV25-1 and TRBJ2-2; D possibly matches TRBD1 or TRBD2 (5 bases each). Germline loops: CDR1 MGHDK, CDR2 SYGVNS. V was trimmed by 6 bases and J by 3 bases, leaving 23 bases between them. CDR3 size: 18 residues. CDR3 bases: TGTGCCAGCAGACCCAAGGTTAAGGGGAGTAATGACACCGGGGAGCTGTTTTTT. As protein: CASRPKVKGSNDTGELFF.